This T cell receptor beta chain was identified during a study of shared clonotypes between healthy human individuals (dated by TCRdb to about 2020). Study-level background: A couple of women and a few men aged 18 to 49 years were included in the cohort. For each donor, CD4 naive and CD4 memory were each run on three plates, CD8 naive on two plates, and CD8 memory on one plate. To estimate repertoire size and how much clonotypes are shared between individuals, the study performed deep sequencing of blood TCR repertoires from a few healthy adults. To increase sequencing depth and limit assay-specific biases, different laboratories used diverse techniques to prepare libraries and sequence TCR repertoires. Per donor, leukapheresis produced somewhere between about 0.9 and 9.5 billion PBMCs.

Using the deep immunoSEQ assay, TCR CDR3 regions were amplified from genomic DNA by multiplex PCR. For each cell subset, the extracted genomic DNA was distributed evenly across all wells of several immunoSEQ 96-well plates, and each plate served as one replicate. For sorted subsets, each replicate PCR was loaded with approximately 200 ng genomic DNA, equivalent to 30,000 to 35,000 T cell genomes. The purified libraries were quantified using a Qubit 3.0 fluorometer, sized with a Bioanalyzer 2100, and then quantified again using the KAPA Library Quantification kit. A separate single-read 150-cycle Illumina NextSeq 550 flow cell was used to sequence each immunoSEQ 96-well plate. In the original analysis: Because the immunoSEQ output held only junctional sequences and lacked quality scores, the filtering could not match the filtering applied to full-length reads. Sequences were annotated with PyIR, a Python wrapper for IgBLAST v1.9, using IMGT germline references to assign V/J genes and CDR3. Reads were removed for weak V/J assignments (E-value above 1e-6), missing CDR3, stop codons, out-of-frame junctions, or ambiguous translated residues. V3J clonotypes were defined as sequences sharing an identical inferred V gene, J gene, and CDR3 amino acid sequence. Percentage overlap between repertoires was calculated by dividing the number of shared unique clonotypes by the size of the smaller repertoire. RTK rarefaction, the Chao1 estimator, and Recon v2.1 estimates of unobserved clonotypes were used to assess repertoire richness. OLGA was used to compute generation probabilities for all TCRbeta clonotypes that the gDNA method yielded from a few donors. TCRdb retrieved this table from immuneACCESS and kept in-frame rearrangements only. Not all clones are present; in checked studies, unresolved V genes account for under half, and no reason is known for the remainder. V and J calls and clone size come straight from that table; D and trimming were deduced from the DNA. The sample table contains approximately 1.1 million clones; only one count was recorded for around three quarters of them. The biggest ten clones account for under 0.65% of the sample.

Trimming removed 2 bases from V and 7 bases from J, leaving 16 bases between the germline ends. Per the germline V gene, SGHRS is the CDR1 and YFSETQ is the CDR2. From the cysteine through the phenylalanine, the CDR3 covers 15 amino acids. Here the CDR3 DNA is all that survives: 45 bases in frame from base 1. About this clone itself: Its cognate antigen has yet to be identified. No much larger clonotype is one base removed from it; base qualities were not supplied.

The study at large found these results: Sampling was limited to blood, and TCR repertoires in tissue likely differ from TCR repertoires in blood. The small number of donors limited the genetic and exposure-history diversity represented. Naive subsets generally had larger estimated clonotype richness than memory subsets did. Pairwise subsampling led to the expectation that sequencing depth would affect the degree of clonotype sharing among donors. Even with the large sequencing depth, rarefaction of the sorted-subset datasets indicated that sequencing was incomplete. Higher generation probabilities were observed for clonotypes shared by all four sorted-subset donors than for non-shared clonotypes. Sharing across a few donors was observed for roughly 5.4% of naive CD4, around 3.5% of naive CD8, over 2% of memory CD4, and about 0.39% of memory CD8 clonotypes.

The donors were healthy, HIV-negative adults with no recently reported acute infections or vaccinations. Only Caucasian adults living in Nashville, Tennessee, USA were represented among the donors. CD4+ T cells were enriched by magnetic negative selection; naive cells were then positively selected on CD45RA, and the negative fraction formed the memory subset. Blood was collected by leukapheresis, and PBMCs were isolated by Ficoll-Histopaque density gradient centrifugation and then cryopreserved in liquid nitrogen vapor phase. Analytical flow cytometry was used to check the purity and quantity of each magnetically sorted T cell population. Genomic DNA was isolated from each sorted fraction and quantified by UV absorbance on a Nanodrop 2000c.

The source material was memory CD4+ T cells from PBMCs. Read against the paper, the sample's cell subset or site label means: CD45RA-negative fraction. The receptor chain draws on TRBV5-1 and TRBJ2-1; the D gene is tentatively TRBD1 or TRBD2, each matching 5 bases. The sequence was collected from a man younger than 30 in good health. Some clones in this sample may be carry-over from other donors' samples. The CDR3 here reads CASSLADDRGNEQFF. The DNA sequence is as follows: TGCGCCAGCAGCTTAGCGGACGATAGGGGTAATGAGCAGTTCTTC.